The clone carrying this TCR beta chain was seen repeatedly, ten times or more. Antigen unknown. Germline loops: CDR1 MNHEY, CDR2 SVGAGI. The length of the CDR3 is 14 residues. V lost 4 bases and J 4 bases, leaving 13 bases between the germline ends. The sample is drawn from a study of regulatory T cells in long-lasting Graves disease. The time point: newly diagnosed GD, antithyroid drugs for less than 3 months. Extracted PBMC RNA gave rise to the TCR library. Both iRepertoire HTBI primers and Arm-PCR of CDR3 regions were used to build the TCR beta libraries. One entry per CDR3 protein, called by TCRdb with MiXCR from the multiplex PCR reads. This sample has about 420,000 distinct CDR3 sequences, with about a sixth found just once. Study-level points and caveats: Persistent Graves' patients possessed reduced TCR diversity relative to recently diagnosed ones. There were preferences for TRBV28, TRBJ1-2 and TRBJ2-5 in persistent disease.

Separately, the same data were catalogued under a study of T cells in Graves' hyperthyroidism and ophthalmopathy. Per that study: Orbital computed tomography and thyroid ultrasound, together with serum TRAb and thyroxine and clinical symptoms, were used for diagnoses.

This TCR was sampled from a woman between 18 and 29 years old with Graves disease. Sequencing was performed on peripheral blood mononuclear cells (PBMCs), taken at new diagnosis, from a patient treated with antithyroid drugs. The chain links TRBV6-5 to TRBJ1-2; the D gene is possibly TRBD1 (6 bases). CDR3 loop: CASSSQGTFYGYTF. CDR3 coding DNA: TGTGCCAGCAGTTCCCAGGGGACCTTCTATGGCTACACCTTC.